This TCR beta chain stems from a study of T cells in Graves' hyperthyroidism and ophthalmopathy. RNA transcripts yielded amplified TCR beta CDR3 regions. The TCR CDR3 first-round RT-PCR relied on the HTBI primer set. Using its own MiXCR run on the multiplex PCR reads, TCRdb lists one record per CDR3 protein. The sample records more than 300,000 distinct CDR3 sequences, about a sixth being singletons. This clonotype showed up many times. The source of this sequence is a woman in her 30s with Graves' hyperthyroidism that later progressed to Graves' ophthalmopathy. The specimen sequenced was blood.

The DNA for the CDR3 is TGTGCCACCAGTGATTTGGGAACGGACAGAATATTTTTGAACACTGAAGCTTTCTTT. It yields the protein CATSDLGTDRIFLNTEAFF. The rearrangement uses TRBV24-1 and TRBJ1-1, with D perhaps TRBD1 (6 bases). With 0 bases removed from V and 0 bases from J, the gap between germline ends came to 19 bases. The CDR3 length is 19 residues. Germline loops: CDR1 KGHDR, CDR2 SFDVKD.